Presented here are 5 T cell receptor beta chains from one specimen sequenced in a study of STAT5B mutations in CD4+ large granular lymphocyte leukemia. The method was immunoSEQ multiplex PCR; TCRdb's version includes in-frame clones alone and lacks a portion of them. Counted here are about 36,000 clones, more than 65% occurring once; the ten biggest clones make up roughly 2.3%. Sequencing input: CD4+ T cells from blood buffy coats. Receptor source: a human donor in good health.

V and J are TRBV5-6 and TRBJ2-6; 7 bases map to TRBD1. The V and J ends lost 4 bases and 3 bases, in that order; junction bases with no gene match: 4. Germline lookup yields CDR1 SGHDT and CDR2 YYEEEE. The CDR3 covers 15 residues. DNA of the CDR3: TGTGCCAGCAGCACGACAGGGATTGGGGCCAACGTCCTGACTTTC. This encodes CASSTTGIGANVLTF. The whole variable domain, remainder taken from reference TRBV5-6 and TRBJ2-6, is DAGVTQSPTHLIKTRGQQVTLRCSPKSGHDTVSWYQQALGQGPQFIFQYYEEEERQRGNFPDRFSGHQFPNYSSELNVNALLLGDSALYLCASSTTGIGANVLTFGAGSRLTVL.

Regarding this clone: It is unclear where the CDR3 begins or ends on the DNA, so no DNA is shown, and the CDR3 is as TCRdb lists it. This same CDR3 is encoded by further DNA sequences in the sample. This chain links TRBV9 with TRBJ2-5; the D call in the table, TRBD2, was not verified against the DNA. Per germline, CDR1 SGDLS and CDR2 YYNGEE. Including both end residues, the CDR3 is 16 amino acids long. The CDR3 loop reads CASSVGVAGGSETQYF.

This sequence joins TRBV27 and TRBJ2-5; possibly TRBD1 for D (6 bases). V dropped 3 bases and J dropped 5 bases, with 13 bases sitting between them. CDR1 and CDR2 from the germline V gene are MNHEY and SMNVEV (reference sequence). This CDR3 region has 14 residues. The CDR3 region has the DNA TGTGCCAGCAGTTTCCAACAGGGCCGTGAGACCCAGTACTTC. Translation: CASSFQQGRETQYF.

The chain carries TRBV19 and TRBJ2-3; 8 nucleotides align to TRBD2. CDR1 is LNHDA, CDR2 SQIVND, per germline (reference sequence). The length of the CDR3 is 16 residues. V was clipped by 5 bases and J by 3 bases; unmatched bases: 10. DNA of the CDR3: TGTGCCAGTAGTCCGACTAGCGTGATGGTGACAGATACGCAGTATTTT. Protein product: CASSPTSVMVTDTQYF.

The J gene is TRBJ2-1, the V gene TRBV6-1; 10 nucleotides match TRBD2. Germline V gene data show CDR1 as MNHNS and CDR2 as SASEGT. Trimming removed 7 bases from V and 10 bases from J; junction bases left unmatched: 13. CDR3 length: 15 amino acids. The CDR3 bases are TGTGCCAGCACCCATGAAATAGGACTAGCGGCCGAGCAGTTCTTC. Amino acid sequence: CASTHEIGLAAEQFF.